Presented here are 22 T cell receptor beta chains from one specimen sequenced in a study of a mutant IDH1 vaccine in newly diagnosed glioma. Time point here: week 5, during vaccination. Doses comprised 300 ug of mutant IDH1 20-mer peptide each, plus topical imiquimod. The antigens these receptors bind are not known. Sequenced by immunoSEQ multiplex PCR; TCRdb stores in-frame clones only, minus some. This repertoire shows 30,000 to 40,000 clones, more than 80% found once; its top ten account for about 12%. The source material was PBMCs, sampled from a glioma patient whose treatment included an IDH1 peptide vaccine. The receptors come from a man aged 50-59 years with glioma.

There are a few counts of this clone. Other nucleotide sequences in the sample specify the same CDR3. The V gene is TRBV18, the J gene TRBJ2-7, with D unclear. The length of the CDR3 is 12 residues. The germline gives CDR1 KGHSH, CDR2 LQKENI. V was trimmed by 1 base and J by 5 bases, leaving 6 bases between them. Written as DNA, the CDR3 is TGTGCCAGCTCACCACGGGATGACGAGCAGTACTTC. Translation gives CASSPRDDEQYF.

The V call is TRBV29-1, the J call TRBJ2-5, with TRBD2 as a possible D gene (6 bases). The CDR3 has 13 residues. The germline V gene encodes CDR1 SQVTM and CDR2 ANQGSEA. V was shortened by 3 bases and J by 1 base, with 9 bases between the two germline ends. The CDR3 DNA reads TGCAGCGTTGAGGCTAGCGTCCAAGAGACCCAGTACTTC. It translates to CSVEASVQETQYF.

The chain is built from TRBV2 and TRBJ1-1; D is possibly TRBD1 (6 bases). Between the trimmed V and J ends, which lost 7 bases and 7 bases, there was a span of 10 bases. The CDR3 consists of 11 residues. Germline V gives CDR1 SNHLY, CDR2 FYNNEI. The CDR3 bases are TGTGCCAGCAAGGGGGGTGTTGAAGCTTTCTTT. Its protein is CASKGGVEAFF. Combining the CDR3 with reference TRBV2 and TRBJ1-1 gives the whole variable domain EPEVTQTPSHQVTQMGQEVILRCVPISNHLYFYWYRQILGQKVEFLVSFYNNEISEKSEIFDDQFSVERPDGSNFTLKIRSTKLEDSAMYFCASKGGVEAFFGQGTRLTVV.

The chain uses TRBV11-3 and TRBJ2-2; D may match TRBD1 or TRBD2 (6 bases each). This CDR3 spans 16 amino acids. V was pared by 1 base and J by 4 bases, with 13 bases between. Germline CDR1 is SGHNT and CDR2 is YENEEA. The CDR3 coding sequence is TGTGCCAGCAGCTTAGTTGGGGGGCTTGGCACCGGGGAGCTGTTTTTT. Its translation: CASSLVGGLGTGELFF.

The CDR3 region is CASSGGPRGMRGYTF. In nucleotides, the CDR3 is TGTGCCAGCAGTGGCGGGCCAAGGGGGATGCGGGGCTACACCTTC. The rearrangement uses TRBV6-5 and TRBJ1-2, with D perhaps matching TRBD1 (6 bases). Trimming left V 5 bases short and J 8 bases short, with 21 bases between. Germline loops: CDR1 MNHEY, CDR2 SVGAGI. This CDR3 spans 15 amino acids.

This clone is termed medium-sized (0.01 to 0.1%). CDR3 loop: CASSPIGAGNTEAFF. The CDR3 DNA follows: TGTGCCAGCAGCCCCATAGGGGCAGGGAACACTGAAGCTTTCTTT. This rearrangement joins TRBV4-2 to TRBJ1-1; tentative D call: TRBD1 (5 bases). V shed 4 bases and J shed 1 base, with 13 bases lying between them. The CDR3 covers 15 residues. Per the germline V gene, CDR1 is LGHNA and CDR2 is YNFKEQ.

This clone was seen only a few times. The chain links TRBV5-6 to TRBJ1-1; D gene uncertain. V was clipped by 2 bases and J by 5 bases, with 10 bases between them. This CDR3 is built from 13 residues. In germline, CDR1 is SGHDT, CDR2 YYEEEE. The CDR3 loop reads CASSFQGQTEAFF. The CDR3 nucleotides read TGTGCCAGCAGCTTTCAAGGTCAGACTGAAGCTTTCTTT.

To note about this clone: A junction end diverges from the germline sequence, so it may reflect a read error. V and J are TRBV7-7 and TRBJ2-5; tentatively, D is TRBD2 (5 bases). CDR1 and CDR2 from the germline V gene are SSHAT and FNYEAQ (reference sequence). The CDR3 has 14 residues. The CDR3 sequence is CASSLARMSETQYF. DNA of the CDR3: TGTGCTAGCAGCTTAGCGCGGATGTCAGAGACCCAGTACTTC. The whole variable domain, filled in from reference TRBV7-7 and TRBJ2-5, reads GAGVSQSPRYKVTKRGQDVTLRCDPISSHATLYWYQQALGQGPEFLTYFNYEAQPDKSGLPSDRFSAERPEGSISTLTIQRTEQRDSAMYRCASSLARMSETQYFGPGTRLLVL.

The J gene is TRBJ1-1, the V gene TRBV27; D is unclear. The CDR3 consists of 14 residues. Germline CDR1 and CDR2: MNHEY and SMNVEV (reference sequence). The V end was cut by 3 bases, the J end by 3 bases, with 11 bases between. CDR3 sequence (DNA): TGTGCCAGCAGTTTTTCCGGGGTTCACACTGAAGCTTTCTTT. Amino acid sequence: CASSFSGVHTEAFF.

The V call is TRBV6-1, the J call TRBJ1-2; no firm D call. This CDR3 spans 14 amino acids. Trimming pared 7 bases from V and 7 bases from J, leaving 19 bases between. Germline V gives CDR1 MNHNS, CDR2 SASEGT. The chain's CDR3 is CASTNPGGVAGYTF. CDR3 DNA: TGTGCCAGCACCAACCCCGGTGGGGTGGCTGGCTACACCTTC.

This chain joins TRBV5-6 and TRBJ2-1, with 8 bases lining up with TRBD2. The CDR3 has 16 residues. CDR1 and CDR2 (germline): SGHDT, YYEEEE. V dropped 1 base and J dropped 7; count of bases not matched to a gene: 10. Here the CDR3 DNA reads TGTGCCAGCAGCTTGCTTCCCGGACTAGCCGAAAATGAGCAGTTCTTC. Translation: CASSLLPGLAENEQFF.

This sequence joins TRBV2 and TRBJ2-1; 7 nucleotides match TRBD2. This CDR3 comprises 14 residues. Germline CDR1 SNHLY, CDR2 FYNNEI. With V trimmed by 9 bases and J by 2 bases, 7 bases remained unmatched. The CDR3 region is CASGRAGAYNEQFF. CDR3 DNA sequence: TGTGCCAGTGGGAGGGCGGGAGCCTACAATGAGCAGTTCTTC.

The chain couples TRBV7-3 to TRBJ2-2; D not resolved. This CDR3 region has 14 residues. Trimming removed 4 bases at V and 0 bases at J, with 6 bases between. Per germline, CDR1 SGHTA and CDR2 FQGTGA. CDR3 protein: CASSSVSNTGELFF. CDR3 nucleotide sequence: TGTGCCAGCAGCTCGGTATCGAACACCGGGGAGCTGTTTTTT. Based on the CDR3 plus reference TRBV7-3 and TRBJ2-2, the full variable domain is GAGVSQTPSNKVTEKGKYVELRCDPISGHTALYWYRQSLGQGPEFLIYFQGTGAADDSGLPNDRFFAVRPEGSVSTLKIQRTERGDSAVYLCASSSVSNTGELFFGEGSRLTVL.

The chain combines TRBV11-3 with TRBJ2-7, with TRBD1 matching over 9 bases. The CDR3 runs 16 residues. Per germline, CDR1 SGHNT and CDR2 YENEEA. V lost 5 bases to trimming and J lost 5 bases; unmatched junction nucleotides: 13. The CDR3 spells CASSLRGQGLYDEQYF. Written as DNA, the CDR3 is TGTGCCAGCAGCCTTCGGGGACAGGGCCTCTATGACGAGCAGTACTTC.

J is TRBJ2-1 and V is TRBV15; D uncertain. The V gene lost 5 bases and the J gene lost 0 bases, with 5 bases spanning the gap. The length of the CDR3 is 13 residues. The germline V gene encodes CDR1 LNHNV and CDR2 YYDKDF (reference sequence). The CDR3 DNA is TGTGCCACCAGCGACTTCTCCTACAATGAGCAGTTCTTC. Amino acids: CATSDFSYNEQFF.

The chain is built from TRBV5-6 and TRBJ2-5; D may correspond to TRBD1 or TRBD2 (6 bases each). Germline V gene data show CDR1 as SGHDT and CDR2 as YYEEEE. Trimming took off 4 bases at V and 1 base at J, with 17 bases between the two ends. CDR3 length: 16 amino acids. CDR3 loop: CASSLRGAVFQETQYF. The CDR3, as DNA: TGTGCCAGCAGCCTGAGGGGGGCAGTATTCCAAGAGACCCAGTACTTC.

CDR3 in DNA: TGTGCCAGCAGCTTATCAATGAACACTGAAGCTTTCTTT. This encodes CASSLSMNTEAFF. This rearrangement joins TRBV5-8 to TRBJ1-1; D is uncertain. V was clipped by 2 bases and J by 0 bases, with 5 bases between them. Germline lookup yields CDR1 SGHTS and CDR2 YDEGEE. There are 13 residues in the CDR3.

The chain has TRBV6-6 and TRBJ2-2, with TRBD2 matching over 9 bases. Trimming removed 5 bases from V and 3 bases from J; junction bases left unmatched: 7. Looked up from germline, CDR1 is MNHNY and CDR2 is SVGAGI (reference sequence). This CDR3 contains 16 residues. The CDR3 nucleotides read TGTGCCAGCAGTGGCGCGGGGGGGCGGGACACCGGGGAGCTGTTTTTT. Amino acids: CASSGAGGRDTGELFF.

This clone appeared a few times. The chain carries TRBV5-8 and TRBJ2-3, with D possibly matching TRBD1 (5 bases). Deletions cut 1 base from V and 5 bases from J, with 8 bases between. The CDR3 contains 13 residues. Germline values: CDR1 SGHTS, CDR2 YDEGEE. The CDR3 region is CASSLTTGDTQYF. The CDR3 DNA sequence: TGTGCCAGCAGCTTGACAACAGGAGATACGCAGTATTTT.

This clone showed up just a few times. The J gene is TRBJ1-4, the V gene TRBV30, with D unclear. Germline CDR1 reads GTSNPN; CDR2 reads SVGIG (reference sequence). The CDR3 has 14 amino acids. Trimming took 7 bases from V and 0 from J, leaving 12 bases between them. The CDR3 sequence is CASIWQATNEKLFF. Written as DNA, the CDR3 is TGTGCCTCCATTTGGCAGGCAACTAATGAAAAACTGTTTTTT.

The rearrangement joins TRBV7-2 to TRBJ1-1, with D tentatively TRBD1 (6 bases). CDR1 is SGHTA and CDR2 is FQGNSA in the germline V gene. The germline V and J ends were trimmed by 5 bases and 1 base, with 17 bases remaining between them. The CDR3 runs to 16 residues. CDR3: CASSPLRVGGNTEAFF. CDR3 bases: TGTGCCAGCAGCCCACTCAGGGTAGGGGGGAACACTGAAGCTTTCTTT. The full variable domain, completed using reference TRBV7-2 and TRBJ1-1, is GAGVSQSPSNKVTEKGKDVELRCDPISGHTALYWYRQSLGQGLEFLIYFQGNSAPDKSGLPSDRFSAERTGGSVSTLTIQRTQQEDSAVYLCASSPLRVGGNTEAFFGQGTRLTVV.

The V and J genes are TRBV19 and TRBJ2-6; TRBD1 might be the D (6 bases). V was pared by 9 bases and J by 0 bases, with 12 bases between. Germline CDR1 is LNHDA and CDR2 is SQIVND (reference sequence). This CDR3 spans 15 amino acids. The CDR3 protein is CASKGDHSGANVLTF. The CDR3 region has the DNA TGTGCCAGCAAGGGGGACCACTCTGGGGCCAACGTCCTGACTTTC. The complete variable domain, with remaining parts taken from reference TRBV19 and TRBJ2-6, reads DGGITQSPKYLFRKEGQNVTLSCEQNLNHDAMYWYRQDPGQGLRLIYYSQIVNDFQKGDIAEGYSVSREKKESFPLTVTSAQKNPTAFYLCASKGDHSGANVLTFGAGSRLTVL.